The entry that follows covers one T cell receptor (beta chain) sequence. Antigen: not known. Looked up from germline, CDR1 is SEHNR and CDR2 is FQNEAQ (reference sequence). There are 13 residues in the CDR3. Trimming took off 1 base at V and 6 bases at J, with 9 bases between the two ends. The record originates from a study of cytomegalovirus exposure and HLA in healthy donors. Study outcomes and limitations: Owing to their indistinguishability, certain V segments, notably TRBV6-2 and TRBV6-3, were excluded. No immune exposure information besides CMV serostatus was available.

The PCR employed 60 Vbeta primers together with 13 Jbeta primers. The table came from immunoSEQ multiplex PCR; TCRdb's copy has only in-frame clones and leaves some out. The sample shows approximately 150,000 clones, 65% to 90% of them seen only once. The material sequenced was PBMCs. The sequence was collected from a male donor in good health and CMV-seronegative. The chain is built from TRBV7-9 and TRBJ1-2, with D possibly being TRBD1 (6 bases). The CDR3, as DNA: TGTGCCAGCAGCTTAGGAACAGGGAATGGCTACACCTTC. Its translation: CASSLGTGNGYTF.